This T cell receptor beta chain was found in a study of T cells in Graves' hyperthyroidism and ophthalmopathy (dated by TCRdb to the late 2010s). About the investigation overall: Peripheral blood samples were taken at the time of initial diagnosis, prior to any treatment. TCR V-J signatures able to tell the groups apart were searched for in a discovery cohort of approximately 95 patients, of whom roughly 42 had Graves' ophthalmopathy and under 65 had stable Graves' hyperthyroidism. Prospective prediction of ophthalmopathy was tested in an independent validation cohort consisting of roughly 20 hyperthyroidism patients and 15 or so patients who later progressed to ophthalmopathy. The study also compared thyroid tissue and blood T-cell repertoires from 5 to 7 Graves' hyperthyroidism patients. The approximately 90 discovery patients were divided at random into training and test sets in a 7:3 ratio. TCR Vbeta CDR3 sequencing of 135 peripheral blood samples (over 40 ophthalmopathy, about 74 hyperthyroidism and roughly 17 progressor patients) is reported in the paper. Following sampling, methimazole starting at 30 mg daily was given to hyperthyroidism patients, and high-dose intravenous methylprednisolone was given to ophthalmopathy patients. Points the paper makes about the study in general: In validation, progression to ophthalmopathy was predicted by the model with 70.59% sensitivity and 72% to 80% specificity, a median of 6.5 months before onset. No statistical method was used to fix the sample size in advance, and group allocation was not hidden from the investigators. Most expanded thyroid clonotypes (frequency above 0.001) were also detected in blood, a finding suggesting that blood repertoires may reflect thyroid immune responses. Ophthalmopathy was separated from stable hyperthyroidism by a 13 V-J signature model, with around 90% sensitivity and about 81% specificity obtained in cross-validation and 80%/75% obtained in testing.

This clonotype was found many times. Its target antigen remains unknown. There are no base qualities to consult, and no much larger clone falls within one base. Stable Graves' hyperthyroidism was defined as the absence of progression to ophthalmopathy over 18 months of follow-up. Hyperthyroidism patients were aged 18 to 65 years and newly diagnosed, with disease duration of less than 2 months. Exclusion was applied to patients with uncontrolled infections, other autoimmune diseases, pregnancy or lactation. Diagnoses were based on clinical symptoms, serum thyroxine and TRAb, thyroid ultrasound and orbital computed tomography. PBMCs were separated from roughly 10 ml of fresh peripheral blood using Ficoll-Paque density gradient centrifugation. Trizol reagent was used to extract total RNA, and RNA quality was then checked on an Agilent 2100 Bioanalyzer. TCR beta CDR3 regions were amplified from RNA transcripts. A first-round RT-PCR of the TCR CDR3 used the HTBI primer set with the Qiagen OneStep RT-PCR kit. Libraries were constructed in a second round of multiplex PCR, after which size selection and purification were carried out. Libraries were sequenced paired-end with 100 bp reads on an Illumina HiSeq2000. The authors' analysis ran thus. SOAPnuke was used to process the raw data, throwing out any read that contained adapters or uncalled bases, had a mean Phred below 15, or lacked an exact constant-primer or identifier match. COPE v1.2.5 was used to merge the high-quality paired reads, and each unique nucleotide sequence was defined as a clonotype. MiTCR v1.1 was used to align the clonotypes against IMGT TRBV, TRBD and TRBJ reference segments. The analysis included only V-J combinations with a frequency above 0.0001, which together covered 99% to 99.2% of the repertoires. A TCS score was defined as the ratio of F50 (clonal expansion) to E x V (chaos), with BLOSUM62-based TCRdist applied between CDR3 peptides within each V-J. Welch's t-statistics and random forest reduced just over 500 V-J features to around 14, which were used in a naive Bayes classifier (R e1071). TCRdb reworked the public reads: Q25 trimming with fastp, MiXCR clone assembly, productive beta chains retained. Entries are consolidated by CDR3 protein sequence, retaining the most common genes and DNA. These V and J calls are TCRdb output, not the study's own analysis. The sample includes 540,000 or so distinct CDR3 sequences, with approximately 14% observed a single time. The ten largest account for around 7.5% of the sample.

This TCR derives from a woman in her 30s with Graves' hyperthyroidism. The sample comprised blood.

The nucleotide sequence is TGTGCCAGCAGCTCCTTGGGGGGGCAGACCTACAATGAGCAGTTCTTC. Its amino acids are CASSSLGGQTYNEQFF. The sequence joins TRBV7-3 to TRBJ2-1; TRBD2 could be the D gene, as 7 bases match. From the cysteine up to the phenylalanine, the CDR3 has a length of 16 residues. The only DNA kept is the CDR3, 48 bases in frame from the first base. CDR1 and CDR2, per the germline V gene, are SGHTA and FQGTGA. V lost 4 bases and J lost 2 bases; the stretch between them is 15 bases long.